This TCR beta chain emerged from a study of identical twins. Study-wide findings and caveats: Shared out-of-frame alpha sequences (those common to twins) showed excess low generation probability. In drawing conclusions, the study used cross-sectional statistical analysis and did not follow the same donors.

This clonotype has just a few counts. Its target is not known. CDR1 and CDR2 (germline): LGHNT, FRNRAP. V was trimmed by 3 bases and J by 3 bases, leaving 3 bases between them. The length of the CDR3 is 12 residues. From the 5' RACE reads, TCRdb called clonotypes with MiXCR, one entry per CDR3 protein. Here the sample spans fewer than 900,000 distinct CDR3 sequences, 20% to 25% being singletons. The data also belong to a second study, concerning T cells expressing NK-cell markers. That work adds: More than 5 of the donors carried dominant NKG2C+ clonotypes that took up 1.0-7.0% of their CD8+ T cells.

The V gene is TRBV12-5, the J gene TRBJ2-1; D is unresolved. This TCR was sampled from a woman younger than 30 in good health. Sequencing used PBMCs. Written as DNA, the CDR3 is TGTGCTAGTGGTTTTAACTACAATGAGCAGTTCTTC. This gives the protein CASGFNYNEQFF.